Presented here are 9 T cell receptor beta chains from one specimen sequenced in a study of beta chain features in type 1 diabetes (dated by TCRdb to the late 2010s). For these receptors, no antigen is known. The study at large found these results: Type 1 diabetes patients showed a moderate but significant shortening of TCRB CDR3 length in all four CD4+ subsets.

Libraries were built with the immunoSEQ multiplex PCR assay. The entire isolated RNA was reverse transcribed using the High Capacity cDNA Reverse Transcription Kit, and thus expressed TCRB transcripts were sequenced. TCRdb stores this immuneACCESS table with in-frame sequences only. Part of the clones is absent; in the studies checked, under half of the shortfall reflects unresolved V genes, and no reason is known for the rest. The sample table contains about 160,000 clones; only one count was recorded for approximately 8% of them. 0.94% of the sample comes from the top ten. Sequencing was carried out using central memory CD4+ T cells from blood. The receptors stem from a woman between 40 and 55 years old with type 1 diabetes.

The chain combines TRBV14 with TRBJ2-6; possible D gene TRBD1, 6 bases. This CDR3 region has 15 residues. CDR1 and CDR2 (germline): SGHDN, FVKESK. The germline V and J ends were trimmed by 6 bases and 1 base, with 10 bases remaining between them. The CDR3 nucleotides are TGTGCCAGCAGACTCCAGGGGTCTGGGGCCAACGTCCTGACTTTC. It encodes CASRLQGSGANVLTF.

The gene calls are TRBV30 and TRBJ2-1, with 12 bases identical to TRBD2. The CDR3 consists of 15 residues. CDR1 GTSNPN and CDR2 SVGIG come from the germline V gene (reference sequence). After removal of 1 base from V and 8 bases from J, the junction contained 6 bases not matched to a gene. CDR3: CAWSGRLAGVDEQFF. CDR3 nucleotides: TGTGCCTGGAGTGGAAGACTAGCGGGAGTGGATGAGCAGTTCTTC.

There are a few counts of this clone. V and J are TRBV30 and TRBJ2-1; 7 bases line up with TRBD2. The CDR3 has 14 amino acids. With V trimmed by 4 bases and J by 2 bases, 5 bases remained unmatched. The germline CDR1 and CDR2 sequences are GTSNPN and SVGIG (reference sequence). CDR3 sequence reads: CAWMTSLPYNEQFF. The CDR3, as DNA: TGTGCCTGGATGACTAGCCTCCCCTACAATGAGCAGTTCTTC.

The chain is built from TRBV5-1 and TRBJ2-5, with D perhaps matching TRBD1 (5 bases). This CDR3 is 15 amino acids long. Per germline, CDR1 SGHRS and CDR2 YFSETQ. Trimming stripped 6 bases from V and 4 bases from J, with 19 bases between. The DNA for the CDR3 is TGCGCCAGCATGTTGGGGCTCGGTGGTTCAGAGACCCAGTACTTC. Translating gives CASMLGLGGSETQYF.

The chain uses TRBV7-3 and TRBJ1-1; D unresolved. Germline lookup yields CDR1 SGHTA and CDR2 FQGTGA. The CDR3 covers 15 residues. Trimming cost V 1 base and J 1 base, with 10 bases left between them. CDR3 in DNA: TGTGCCAGCAGCTTAATGGCCGGGAAGAACACTGAAGCTTTCTTT. Residues: CASSLMAGKNTEAFF.

This clone has just a few counts. This sequence joins TRBV4-2 and TRBJ1-1; possible D gene TRBD1, 5 bases. The CDR3 totals 14 residues. Trimming left V 4 bases short and J 0 bases short, with 9 bases between. Per germline, CDR1 LGHNA and CDR2 YNFKEQ. The CDR3 nucleotides are TGTGCCAGCAGCCCTGACAGTCTGAACACTGAAGCTTTCTTT. This translates into CASSPDSLNTEAFF.

V and J are TRBV5-4 and TRBJ2-3, with D possibly matching TRBD2 (5 bases). The germline V gene has CDR1 SGHNT and CDR2 YYREEE (reference sequence). V was cut by 3 bases and J by 0 bases, with 11 bases left in between. The CDR3 length is 15 residues. CDR3 nucleotide sequence: TGTGCCAGCAGCTCCGGACTGTTGAGCACAGATACGCAGTATTTT. Residues: CASSSGLLSTDTQYF.

CDR3 nucleotides: TGTGCCAGCAGCTTAGAAGGGACAATCATATACTTC. Amino acid sequence: CASSLEGTIIYF. This rearrangement joins TRBV7-9 to TRBJ2-4; weak D call: TRBD1 (6 bases). Germline V gives CDR1 SEHNR, CDR2 FQNEAQ (reference sequence). The V end was cut by 1 base, the J end by 16 bases, with 14 bases between. The CDR3 extends over 12 amino acids.

The genes are TRBV5-1 and TRBJ1-1; the match to TRBD1 covers 7 bases. CDR1 SGHRS and CDR2 YFSETQ come from the germline V gene. The CDR3 is made up of 15 amino acids. Trimming took 3 bases from V and 3 from J; bases not matched to a gene: 8. CDR3 residues: CASSSTGRGDTEAFF. For the CDR3, the DNA is TGCGCCAGCAGCTCGACAGGGCGAGGGGACACTGAAGCTTTCTTT.